This T cell receptor (beta chain) was retrieved from a study of T cell repertoires in cytomegalovirus infection. At the level of the study: CMV epitopes, recently identified HLA-C-restricted and well-studied HLA-B-restricted, were used. It can be stated that public TCR beta signatures indicated CMV infection as well as a matching HLA type. Study-wide results and caveats: Predominance within the ex vivo response was attributable to HLA-C-restricted CMV-specific TCR beta clonotypes. Carriers of CMV and the relevant HLA type were discriminated by public TCR beta frequency.

Germline V CDR1 and CDR2: SEHNR, FQNEAQ (reference sequence). The CDR3 loop spans 13 amino acids. V was clipped by 4 bases and J by 3 bases, with 9 bases between them. Via MiXCR, TCRdb re-called the reads, giving one row per CDR3 protein. The sample has fewer than 650,000 distinct CDR3 sequences, just under 40% seen once. Comments on this clonotype: Its antigen is as yet unknown.

The rearrangement links TRBV7-9 to TRBJ1-1; maybe TRBD1 (5 bases). The source material was cultured PBMCs, sampled from culture after CMV antigen stimulation. The clonotype originates from a human donor in good health (CMV status not recorded). Some clones in this sample may be carry-over from other donors' samples. The CDR3 DNA is TGTGCCAGCAGCTCAGGGAGTGACACTGAAGCTTTCTTT. This gives the protein CASSSGSDTEAFF.